The clone carrying this TCR beta chain showed up just a few times. Its antigen is still unknown. Sequenced with the Oncomine TCR Beta short-read assay was DNA taken from cultured CD4+ T cells. Genomic DNA from cultured CD4+ T cells was extracted. One entry per CDR3 protein, called by TCRdb with MiXCR from the PCR reads. The top ten hold roughly 15% of the sample, which has about 20,000 distinct CDR3 sequences, around 50% seen once. The sample is drawn from a study of vaccination and CD4 T cells after COVID-19. In the study overall: The convalescents comprised six males and four females, two of them Hispanic.

The germline V and J ends were trimmed by 0 bases and 5 bases, with 17 bases remaining between them. Germline V gene data show CDR1 as DFQATT and CDR2 as SNEGSKA (reference sequence). The CDR3 length is 15 residues. Regarding treatment: roughly 11-day PBMC culture with coronavirus spike peptide pools or control peptides (ViraFEST assay). The sample consisted of CD4+ T cells from blood, cultured in vitro. The receptor's source is a human donor who had recovered from COVID-19. J is TRBJ2-7 and V is TRBV20-1; a weak D match, TRBD1 (6 bases). CDR3 sequence: CSARDLGQGINEQYF. CDR3 DNA: TGCAGTGCTAGAGATCTGGGCCAGGGGATTAACGAGCAGTACTTC.